Shown below are 18 T cell receptor beta chains from a single sample sequenced in a study of T-cell reconstitution after alpha-beta-depleted transplantation in children. Library preparation (for TCRbeta) was performed with unique molecular identifiers. TCRdb passed the PCR reads through MiXCR, listing each CDR3 protein once. The sample includes almost 600,000 distinct CDR3 sequences, 27% of them seen just once. Sequencing was performed on PBMCs, taken before TCRalphabeta/CD19-depleted stem cell transplant. These receptors all stem from a boy in the first two years of life with Wiskott-Aldrich syndrome, due to receive a stem cell transplant.

This sequence joins TRBV6-5 and TRBJ2-5, with D tentatively TRBD2 (7 bases). Germline-derived CDR1 and CDR2 are MNHEY and SVGAGI. V was trimmed by 1 base and J by 2 bases, leaving 11 bases between them. CDR3 length: 15 residues. The CDR3, as DNA: TGTGCCAGCAGTTACTGGGGGAGGGGGCAAGAGACCCAGTACTTC. It specifies CASSYWGRGQETQYF.

This clonotype was seen more than once but under ten times. CDR3 residues: CASGETGGAGIEAFF. In DNA form, the CDR3 reads TGTGCCAGCGGGGAAACGGGGGGCGCAGGAATTGAAGCTTTCTTT. The chain links TRBV6-2 or TRBV6-3 to TRBJ1-1, with a possible D match to TRBD1 (6 bases). CDR3 length: 15 residues. Germline-derived CDR1 and CDR2 are MNHEY and SVGEGT. V was shortened by 8 bases and J by 7 bases, with 23 bases between the two germline ends.

The chain links TRBV10-3 to TRBJ2-1; 10 bases are shared with TRBD2. The trim removed 2 bases at V and 5 bases at J, leaving 12 bases unmatched. Germline V gene lookup returns CDR1 ENHRY and CDR2 SYGVKD. This CDR3 region has 18 residues. Here the CDR3 DNA reads TGTGCCATCAGTGAGGTCCCCCTGCTAGCGGGAGTCCACAATGAGCAGTTCTTC. It codes for CAISEVPLLAGVHNEQFF.

This clonotype turned up a few times. The chain uses TRBV3-1 and TRBJ1-1; D not certain. V gave up 4 bases and J gave up 2 bases, with 17 bases separating them. The CDR3 extends over 16 amino acids. CDR1 and CDR2 (germline): LGHDT, YNNKEL (reference sequence). This CDR3 is CASSPKGDVKNTEAFF. Written as DNA, the CDR3 is TGTGCCAGCAGCCCGAAAGGAGATGTTAAAAACACTGAAGCTTTCTTT.

V and J are TRBV5-1 and TRBJ2-7; D perhaps matches TRBD1 (5 bases). The CDR3 is 14 amino acids. The germline V gene encodes CDR1 SGHRS and CDR2 YFSETQ. Trimming left V 3 bases short and J 0 bases short, with 10 bases between. The CDR3 loop reads CASSSEGDSYEQYF. The DNA of the CDR3 is TGCGCCAGCAGCTCAGAAGGGGACTCCTACGAGCAGTACTTC.

This clonotype was picked up a small number of times. V gene TRBV12-5 combines with J gene TRBJ2-2; tentative D call: TRBD1 (5 bases). The CDR3 sequence is 15 residues long. Germline-derived CDR1 and CDR2 are LGHNT and FRNRAP. Trimming removed 1 base at V and 5 bases at J, with 11 bases between. The CDR3, as DNA: TGTGCTAGTGGTTTGGATTCATCAGGGACCGGGGAGCTGTTTTTT. Amino acids: CASGLDSSGTGELFF. Complete variable domain (other parts from reference TRBV12-5 and TRBJ2-2): DARVTQTPRHKVTEMGQEVTMRCQPILGHNTVFWYRQTMMQGLELLAYFRNRAPLDDSGMPKDRFSAEMPDATLATLKIQPSEPRDSAVYFCASGLDSSGTGELFFGEGSRLTVL.

In this sample, this clonotype turned up once. The rearrangement uses TRBV5-1 and TRBJ2-7; D gene ambiguous. Germline CDR1 reads SGHRS; CDR2 reads YFSETQ. V dropped 0 bases and J dropped 8 bases, with 15 bases sitting between them. This CDR3 has 14 residues. The CDR3 sequence is CASSLGGPLLKQYF. Here the CDR3 DNA reads TGCGCCAGCAGCTTGGGTGGGCCGTTACTGAAGCAGTACTTC.

Only a few counts were recorded for this clonotype. J is TRBJ2-3 and V is TRBV10-3; perhaps D is TRBD1 or TRBD2 (6 bases each). This CDR3 has 15 residues. From germline, CDR1 is ENHRY and CDR2 SYGVKD. With 2 bases removed from V and 3 bases from J, the gap between germline ends came to 12 bases. Here the CDR3 reads CAISEKGGRTDTQYF. DNA of the CDR3: TGTGCCATCAGTGAGAAGGGGGGAAGGACAGATACGCAGTATTTT.

V is TRBV20-1 and J is TRBJ2-5; tentatively, D is TRBD2 (6 bases). The germline CDR1 and CDR2 sequences are DFQATT and SNEGSKA (reference sequence). The CDR3 runs 16 residues. V was shortened by 3 bases and J by 3 bases, with 20 bases between the two germline ends. DNA of the CDR3: TGCAGTGCTAGCCCCGGAGTAGCGGCAAGAGAAGAGACCCAGTACTTC. Translation: CSASPGVAAREETQYF.

The chain employs TRBV12-3 or TRBV12-4 and TRBJ1-1, with 10 bases that match TRBD1. Unmatched junction bases numbered 2, after V lost 0 bases and J lost 4 bases. This CDR3 region has 15 residues. The CDR3 DNA follows: TGTGCCAGCAGTTTAGCCGGGACAGGGGCCACTGAAGCTTTCTTT. Protein: CASSLAGTGATEAFF.

The sample holds many counts of this clonotype. The gene calls are TRBV27 and TRBJ1-2, with TRBD1 matching 8 bases. V lost 6 bases to trimming and J lost 8 bases; unmatched junction nucleotides: 11. CDR1 MNHEY and CDR2 SMNVEV come from the germline V gene (reference sequence). The CDR3 sequence is 14 residues long. The CDR3 here is CASRGDGTGGGYTF. The CDR3 DNA reads as TGTGCCAGCAGGGGAGACGGGACAGGCGGCGGCTACACCTTC.

This chain joins TRBV9 and TRBJ2-3; no clear D. Trimming took off 4 bases at V and 0 bases at J, with 9 bases between the two ends. The CDR3 spans 14 residues. Germline V gene lookup returns CDR1 SGDLS and CDR2 YYNGEE. CDR3: CASSFTPSTDTQYF. The CDR3 bases are TGTGCCAGCAGCTTCACACCGAGCACAGATACGCAGTATTTT.

J is TRBJ2-7 and V is TRBV2; D remains unclear. The germline CDR1 and CDR2 sequences are SNHLY and FYNNEI. The length of the CDR3 is 11 residues. The V and J ends lost 7 bases and 2 bases respectively, with 6 bases between them. The CDR3 DNA follows: TGTGCCAGCACTGAGGCCTACGAGCAGTACTTC. Protein sequence: CASTEAYEQYF. The whole variable domain, filled in from reference TRBV2 and TRBJ2-7, reads EPEVTQTPSHQVTQMGQEVILRCVPISNHLYFYWYRQILGQKVEFLVSFYNNEISEKSEIFDDQFSVERPDGSNFTLKIRSTKLEDSAMYFCASTEAYEQYFGPGTRLTVT.

The CDR3 spells CASSTGGKGNSPLHF. Written as DNA, the CDR3 is TGTGCCAGCAGCACAGGGGGCAAGGGTAATTCACCCCTCCACTTT. The chain carries TRBV12-3 or TRBV12-4 and TRBJ1-6; 9 bases map to TRBD1. Trimming at V came to 6 bases and at J to 6 bases, leaving 6 bases not matched to a gene. The CDR3 length is 15 residues.

V gene TRBV5-1 combines with J gene TRBJ2-7; tentatively, D is TRBD2 (6 bases). This CDR3 is 14 amino acids long. CDR1 SGHRS and CDR2 YFSETQ come from the germline V gene. With 0 bases removed from V and 4 bases from J, the gap between germline ends came to 11 bases. The CDR3 region is CASSLAVRGYEQYF. DNA for the CDR3: TGCGCCAGCAGCTTGGCCGTCCGGGGGTACGAGCAGTACTTC.

The chain combines TRBV5-1 with TRBJ1-2; D gene ambiguous. V lost 2 bases and J lost 4, with 12 bases in between. Per germline, CDR1 SGHRS and CDR2 YFSETQ. This CDR3 spans 14 amino acids. The CDR3 reads CASSFESGTYGYTF. The CDR3 coding sequence is TGCGCCAGCAGCTTTGAATCGGGAACCTATGGCTACACCTTC.

The V and J genes are TRBV5-1 and TRBJ2-1; 11 nucleotides align to TRBD2. Losses at the gene ends were 2 bases for V and 0 bases for J; bases not matched to a gene: 7. CDR3 size: 18 residues. Germline V gene data show CDR1 as SGHRS and CDR2 as YFSETQ. The DNA of the CDR3 is TGCGCCAGCAGCTTTGTCCTAGCGGGAGGTATCTCCTACAATGAGCAGTTCTTC. Protein: CASSFVLAGGISYNEQFF.

This chain uses TRBV19 with TRBJ2-3, with TRBD2 matching over 11 bases. The CDR3 is 14 amino acids. From germline, CDR1 is LNHDA and CDR2 SQIVND (reference sequence). Trimming at V came to 4 bases and at J to 10 bases, leaving 7 bases not matched to a gene. For the CDR3, the DNA is TGTGCCAGTAGTACGCCGTTACTAGCGGGGGCGCAGTATTTT. It is translated as CASSTPLLAGAQYF. The full variable domain, rest sourced from reference TRBV19 and TRBJ2-3, is DGGITQSPKYLFRKEGQNVTLSCEQNLNHDAMYWYRQDPGQGLRLIYYSQIVNDFQKGDIAEGYSVSREKKESFPLTVTSAQKNPTAFYLCASSTPLLAGAQYFGPGTRLTVL.